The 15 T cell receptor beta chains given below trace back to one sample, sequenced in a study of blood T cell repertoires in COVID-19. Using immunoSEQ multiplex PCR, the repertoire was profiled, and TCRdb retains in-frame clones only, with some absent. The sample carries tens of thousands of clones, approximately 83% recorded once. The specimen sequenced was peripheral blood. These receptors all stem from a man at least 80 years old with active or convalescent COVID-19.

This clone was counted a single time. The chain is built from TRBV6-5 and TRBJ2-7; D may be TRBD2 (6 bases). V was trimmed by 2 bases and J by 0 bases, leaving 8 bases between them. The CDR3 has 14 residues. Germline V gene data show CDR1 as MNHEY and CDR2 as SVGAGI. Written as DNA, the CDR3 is TGTGCCAGCAGTTACCCGGGGGTCTCCTACGAGCAGTACTTC. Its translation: CASSYPGVSYEQYF.

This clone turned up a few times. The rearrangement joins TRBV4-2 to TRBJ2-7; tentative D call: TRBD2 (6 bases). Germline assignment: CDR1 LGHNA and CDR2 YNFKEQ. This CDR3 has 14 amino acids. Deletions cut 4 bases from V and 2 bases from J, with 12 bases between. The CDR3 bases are TGTGCCAGCAGCCTGGAGCCGGGGGCCTACGAGCAGTACTTC. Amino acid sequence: CASSLEPGAYEQYF.

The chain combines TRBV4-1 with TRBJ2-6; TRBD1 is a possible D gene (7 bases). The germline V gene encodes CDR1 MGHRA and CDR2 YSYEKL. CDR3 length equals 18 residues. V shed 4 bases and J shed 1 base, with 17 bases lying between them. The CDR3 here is CASSLRRAGGSGANVLTF. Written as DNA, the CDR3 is TGCGCCAGCAGCCTTCGTCGGGCAGGGGGGTCTGGGGCCAACGTCCTGACTTTC.

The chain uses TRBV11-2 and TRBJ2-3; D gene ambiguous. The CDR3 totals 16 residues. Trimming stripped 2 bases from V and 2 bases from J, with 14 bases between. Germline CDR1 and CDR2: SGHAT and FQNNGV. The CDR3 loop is CASSLPGVPDTDTQYF. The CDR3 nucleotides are TGTGCCAGCAGCTTACCCGGAGTTCCGGACACAGATACGCAGTATTTT.

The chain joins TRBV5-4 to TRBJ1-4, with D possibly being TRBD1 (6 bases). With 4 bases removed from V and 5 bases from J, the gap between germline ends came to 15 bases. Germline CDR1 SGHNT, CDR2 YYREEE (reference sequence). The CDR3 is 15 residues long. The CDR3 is CASSGSGTLNEKLFF. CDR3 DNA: TGTGCCAGCAGCGGCTCCGGGACACTGAATGAAAAACTGTTTTTT.

The CDR3 region has the DNA TGTGCCAGCAGCTTAGCTCGAGGGACAAAAACCTACGAGCAGTACTTC. It specifies CASSLARGTKTYEQYF. The chain carries TRBV7-8 and TRBJ2-7; maybe TRBD1 (6 bases). Germline CDR1 reads SGHVS; CDR2 reads FQNEAQ. The length of the CDR3 is 16 residues. The germline V and J ends were trimmed by 0 bases and 2 bases, with 14 bases remaining between them.

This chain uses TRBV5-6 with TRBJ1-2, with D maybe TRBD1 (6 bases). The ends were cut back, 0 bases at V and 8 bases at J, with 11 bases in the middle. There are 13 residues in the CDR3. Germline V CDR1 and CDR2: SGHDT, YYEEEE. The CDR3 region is CASSLVGAEGYTF. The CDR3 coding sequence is TGTGCCAGCAGCTTGGTGGGGGCAGAAGGCTACACCTTC. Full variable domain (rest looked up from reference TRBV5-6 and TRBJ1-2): DAGVTQSPTHLIKTRGQQVTLRCSPKSGHDTVSWYQQALGQGPQFIFQYYEEEERQRGNFPDRFSGHQFPNYSSELNVNALLLGDSALYLCASSLVGAEGYTFGSGTRLTVV.

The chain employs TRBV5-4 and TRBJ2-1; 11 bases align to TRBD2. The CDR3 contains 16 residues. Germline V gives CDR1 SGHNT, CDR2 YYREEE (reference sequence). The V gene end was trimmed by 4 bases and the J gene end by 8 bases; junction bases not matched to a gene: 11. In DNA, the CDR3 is TGTGCCAGCAGCCCCGTGGCCGGGACTAGCGGCCATGAGCAGTTCTTC. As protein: CASSPVAGTSGHEQFF.

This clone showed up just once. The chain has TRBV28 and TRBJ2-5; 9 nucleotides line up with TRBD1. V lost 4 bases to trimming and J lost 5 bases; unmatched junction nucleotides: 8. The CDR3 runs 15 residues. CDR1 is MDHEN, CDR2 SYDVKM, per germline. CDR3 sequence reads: CASSSGTGLRETQYF. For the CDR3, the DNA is TGTGCCAGCAGTTCAGGGACAGGGCTCCGTGAGACCCAGTACTTC.

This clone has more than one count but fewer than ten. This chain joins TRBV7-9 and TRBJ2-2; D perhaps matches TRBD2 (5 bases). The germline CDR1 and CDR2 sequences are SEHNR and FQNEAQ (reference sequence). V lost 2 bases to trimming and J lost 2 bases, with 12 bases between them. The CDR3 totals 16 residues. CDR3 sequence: CASSLSGRKNTGELFF. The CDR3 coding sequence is TGTGCCAGCAGCTTATCGGGAAGGAAAAACACCGGGGAGCTGTTTTTT.

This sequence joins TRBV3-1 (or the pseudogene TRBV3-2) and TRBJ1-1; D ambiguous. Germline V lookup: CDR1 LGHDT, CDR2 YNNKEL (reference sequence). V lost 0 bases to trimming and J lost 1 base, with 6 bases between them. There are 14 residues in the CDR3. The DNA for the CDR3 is TGTGCCAGCAGCCAAGATTACAAGAACACTGAAGCTTTCTTT. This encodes CASSQDYKNTEAFF.

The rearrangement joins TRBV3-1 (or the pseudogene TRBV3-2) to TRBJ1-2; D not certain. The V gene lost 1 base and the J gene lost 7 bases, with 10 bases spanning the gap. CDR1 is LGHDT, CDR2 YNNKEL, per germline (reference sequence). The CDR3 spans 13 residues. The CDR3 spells CASSQATVGGYTF. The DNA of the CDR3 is TGTGCCAGCAGCCAAGCCACAGTTGGTGGCTACACCTTC.

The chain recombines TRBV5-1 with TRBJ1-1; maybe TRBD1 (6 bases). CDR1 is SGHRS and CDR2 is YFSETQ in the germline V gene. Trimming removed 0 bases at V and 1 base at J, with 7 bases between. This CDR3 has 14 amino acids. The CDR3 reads CASSLVGQNTEAFF. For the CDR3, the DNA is TGCGCCAGCAGCTTGGTGGGACAGAACACTGAAGCTTTCTTT.

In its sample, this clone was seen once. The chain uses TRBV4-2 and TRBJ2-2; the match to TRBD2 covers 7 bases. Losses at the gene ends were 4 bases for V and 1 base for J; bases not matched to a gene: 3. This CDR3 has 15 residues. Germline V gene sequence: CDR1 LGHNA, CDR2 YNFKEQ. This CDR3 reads CASSLIAGNTGELFF. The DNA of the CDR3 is TGTGCCAGCAGCCTAATAGCGGGGAACACCGGGGAGCTGTTTTTT.

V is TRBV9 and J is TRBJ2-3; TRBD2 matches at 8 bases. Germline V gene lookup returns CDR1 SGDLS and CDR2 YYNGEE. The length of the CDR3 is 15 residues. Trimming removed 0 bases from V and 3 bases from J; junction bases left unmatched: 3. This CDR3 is CASSVAGGGTDTQYF. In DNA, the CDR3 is TGTGCCAGCAGCGTAGCCGGCGGGGGGACAGATACGCAGTATTTT. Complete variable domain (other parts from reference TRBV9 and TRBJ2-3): DSGVTQTPKHLITATGQRVTLRCSPRSGDLSVYWYQQSLDQGLQFLIQYYNGEERAKGNILERFSAQQFPDLHSELNLSSLELGDSALYFCASSVAGGGTDTQYFGPGTRLTVL.